Detailed here is one TCR beta chain. There were TCR beta CDR3 regions amplified from RNA transcripts. During a first-round RT-PCR of the TCR CDR3, the HTBI primer set was used. TCRdb re-called the multiplex PCR reads through MiXCR, storing one row per CDR3 protein. The sample carries about 210,000 distinct CDR3 sequences, around 18% recorded once. The data originate from a study of T cells in Graves' hyperthyroidism and ophthalmopathy. Sequencing used blood. This sequence originates from a man aged 40-55 years with Graves' hyperthyroidism.

The CDR3 here is CASSPGFNEQFF. CDR3 DNA: TGTGCCAGCAGCCCCGGGTTTAATGAGCAGTTCTTC. The rearrangement uses TRBV5-4 and TRBJ2-1; D not certain. Trimming removed 4 bases from V and 7 bases from J, with 9 bases in between. Germline assignment: CDR1 SGHNT and CDR2 YYREEE (reference sequence). The CDR3 loop spans 12 amino acids.